The rows below give T cell receptor beta chains drawn from one sample of a study of Ad26.COV2.S vaccination and SARS-CoV-2 variants. The data were produced by immunoSEQ multiplex PCR, yet TCRdb's version contains in-frame clones alone and is incomplete. The sample has around 340,000 clones; around nine tenths are singletons. Material: peripheral blood, obtained in a trial of Ad26.COV2.S vaccine versus placebo. Receptor source: a person aged 18 to 59 who received the Ad26.COV2.S COVID-19 vaccine or a placebo. Each CDR3 is given with its conserved first and last residue. The D gene is left open where the match is weak. The size field is filled for only some rows; it gives once, few, many or a size class.

d_call,j_call,v_call,clone_size,cdr3_aa,cdr3_nt
NA,TRBJ2-7,TRBV11-2,NA,CASSLAGPDYEQYF,TGTGCCAGCAGCTTAGCGGGACCCGACTACGAGCAGTACTTC
TRBD1,TRBJ1-2,TRBV5-6,NA,CASSFGQGDLYGYTF,TGTGCCAGCAGCTTCGGACAGGGGGACTTATATGGCTACACCTTC
NA,TRBJ1-4,TRBV11-2,few,CASSLVAGYFEKLFF,TGTGCCAGCAGCTTAGTTGCAGGGTATTTTGAAAAACTGTTTTTT
NA,TRBJ2-7,TRBV10-3,NA,CAISESLVYNEQYF,TGTGCCATCAGTGAGTCTTTGGTATACAATGAGCAGTACTTC
NA,TRBJ2-2,TRBV19,NA,CASSILPGNTGELFF,TGTGCCAGTAGTATCTTACCGGGGAACACCGGGGAGCTGTTTTTT
NA,TRBJ1-5,TRBV19,NA,CASSRSSYSNQPQHF,TGTGCCAGTAGTAGAAGTTCCTATAGCAATCAGCCCCAGCATTTT
NA,TRBJ2-7,TRBV9,NA,CASSVNIEGDEQYF,TGTGCCAGCAGCGTCAATATCGAGGGGGATGAGCAGTACTTC
NA,TRBJ1-2,TRBV6-2/TRBV6-3,NA,CASSRRDGRRGIHGYTF,TGTGCCAGCAGTCGTCGGGACGGGAGAAGGGGGATTCATGGCTACACCTTC
TRBD2,TRBJ2-3,TRBV29-1,NA,CSVVTSGRGVADTQYF,TGCAGCGTTGTTACTAGCGGGAGAGGGGTGGCAGATACGCAGTATTTT
NA,TRBJ1-1,TRBV5-1,NA,CASSETAMNTEAFF,TGCGCCAGCAGCGAGACAGCTATGAACACTGAAGCTTTCTTT
NA,TRBJ1-5,TRBV29-1,NA,CSVEISPGGPQHF,TGCAGCGTTGAAATCTCCCCCGGGGGTCCCCAGCATTTT
TRBD1,TRBJ1-1,TRBV7-9,NA,CASSQQGVNTEAFF,TGTGCCAGCAGCCAACAGGGGGTCAACACTGAAGCTTTCTTT
NA,TRBJ2-1,TRBV15,NA,CATSSSPLGNHNEQFF,TGTGCCACCAGCAGTTCACCTTTGGGCAATCACAATGAGCAGTTCTTC
NA,TRBJ1-6,TRBV7-9,NA,CASSLQDSALHF,TGTGCCAGCAGCCTGCAGGACAGTGCACTCCACTTT
TRBD1,TRBJ2-1,TRBV27,NA,CASSLRDRNEQFF,TGTGCCAGCAGTTTAAGGGACAGAAATGAGCAGTTCTTC
TRBD1,TRBJ2-1,TRBV7-9,NA,CASSLTTAGGDEQFF,TGTGCCAGCAGCTTAACAACGGCAGGGGGCGATGAGCAGTTCTTC
TRBD2,TRBJ2-3,TRBV7-2,once,CASSLARTSGFTDTQYF,TGTGCCAGCAGCTTAGCTAGGACTAGCGGGTTCACAGATACGCAGTATTTT
NA,TRBJ1-1,TRBV5-4,NA,CASSLDRANTEAFF,TGTGCCAGCAGCTTGGACAGAGCAAACACTGAAGCTTTCTTT
TRBD2,TRBJ2-1,TRBV2,NA,CASSSASGSYNEQFF,TGTGCCAGCTCCTCGGCTAGCGGGAGTTACAATGAGCAGTTCTTC
NA,TRBJ2-3,TRBV28,NA,CASSPGQGTDTQYF,TGTGCCAGCAGTCCAGGGCAGGGCACAGATACGCAGTATTTT
NA,TRBJ2-1,TRBV2,NA,CASSEFLARGPYNEQFF,TGTGCCAGCAGTGAATTCTTGGCCAGGGGCCCCTACAATGAGCAGTTCTTC
TRBD1,TRBJ1-2,TRBV9,once,CASSTRTGNYGYTF,TGTGCCAGCAGCACACGGACAGGGAACTATGGCTACACCTTC
NA,TRBJ2-7,TRBV5-4,few,CASSREPELLYEQYF,TGTGCCAGCAGCCGGGAGCCGGAACTACTCTACGAGCAGTACTTC
TRBD1,TRBJ2-1,TRBV9,NA,CASSVAGTGGSYNEQFF,TGTGCCAGCAGCGTAGCTGGGACAGGGGGCTCCTACAATGAGCAGTTCTTC
TRBD2,TRBJ2-1,TRBV10-3,NA,CAIRASGSDEQFF,TGTGCCATCAGGGCAAGCGGGAGCGATGAGCAGTTCTTC
TRBD2,TRBJ2-1,TRBV6-6,NA,CASRPSSGGEQFF,TGTGCCAGCAGGCCCTCTAGCGGTGGTGAGCAGTTCTTC
TRBD2,TRBJ2-3,TRBV7-8,NA,CASSLPLGTSGVPDTQYF,TGTGCCAGCAGCTTACCGCTGGGGACTAGCGGGGTGCCAGATACGCAGTATTTT
TRBD1,TRBJ2-7,TRBV18,NA,CASSPGQGGINEQYF,TGTGCCAGCTCACCAGGACAGGGGGGTATTAACGAGCAGTACTTC
TRBD2,TRBJ2-3,TRBV19,NA,CASSSRGGTDTQYF,TGTGCCAGTAGTTCCCGGGGGGGCACAGATACGCAGTATTTT
NA,TRBJ1-1,TRBV6-2/TRBV6-3,NA,CASTPGGGAEAFF,TGTGCCAGCACCCCGGGAGGGGGAGCTGAAGCTTTCTTT
NA,TRBJ1-6,TRBV12-3/TRBV12-4,NA,CASSPGGSPLHF,TGTGCCAGCAGTCCCGGAGGTTCACCCCTCCACTTT
TRBD1,TRBJ1-2,TRBV5-1,NA,CASSTYRGGGYTF,TGCGCCAGCAGCACTTACAGGGGAGGTGGCTACACCTTC
NA,TRBJ1-3,TRBV5-1,NA,CASSLETPRVSGNTIYF,TGCGCCAGCAGCTTGGAAACCCCCAGAGTCTCTGGAAACACCATATATTTT
NA,TRBJ2-1,TRBV7-9,NA,CASSWDPFYNEQFF,TGTGCCAGCAGCTGGGACCCCTTCTACAATGAGCAGTTCTTC
TRBD2,TRBJ2-3,TRBV13,NA,CASSSGLAGGDTQYF,TGTGCCAGCAGCTCGGGACTAGCGGGAGGAGATACGCAGTATTTT
NA,TRBJ1-3,TRBV28,NA,CASSSGGNTIYF,TGTGCCAGCAGCTCAGGAGGGAACACCATATATTTT
NA,TRBJ2-7,TRBV27,NA,CASSLSQAGLGEQYF,TGTGCCAGCAGTTTATCCCAGGCGGGTCTGGGCGAGCAGTACTTC
TRBD2,TRBJ2-3,TRBV5-1,NA,CASSDYQAGLDTQYF,TGCGCCAGCAGCGACTACCAAGCGGGATTAGATACGCAGTATTTT
TRBD1,TRBJ2-7,TRBV19,NA,CASSTGTANLYEQYF,TGTGCCAGTAGTACTGGGACAGCAAATCTCTACGAGCAGTACTTC
NA,TRBJ2-3,TRBV27,NA,CASSSGTTVGTDTQYF,TGTGCCAGCAGTTCAGGGACCACCGTGGGCACAGATACGCAGTATTTT
TRBD1,TRBJ2-1,TRBV7-9,NA,CASSTNRGNNNEQFF,TGTGCCAGCAGCACTAACAGGGGGAACAACAATGAGCAGTTCTTC
TRBD2,TRBJ2-1,TRBV28,NA,CASSLVRLAGGVDEQFF,TGTGCCAGCAGTTTAGTGAGACTAGCGGGAGGTGTGGATGAGCAGTTCTTC
NA,TRBJ2-1,TRBV10-2,NA,CASSDSMFNNEQFF,TGCGCCAGCAGTGATAGTATGTTCAACAATGAGCAGTTCTTC
NA,TRBJ2-2,TRBV12-3/TRBV12-4,NA,CASSLSATGELFF,TGTGCCAGCAGTTTGTCGGCTACCGGGGAGCTGTTTTTT
TRBD1,TRBJ1-5,TRBV19,NA,CASLLTGGRNQPQHF,TGTGCCAGTCTTCTCACAGGGGGCCGGAATCAGCCCCAGCATTTT
TRBD1,TRBJ2-7,TRBV18,NA,CASSPQATGANYEQYF,TGTGCCAGCTCACCCCAAGCGACAGGGGCTAACTACGAGCAGTACTTC
NA,TRBJ1-6,TRBV6-2/TRBV6-3,NA,CASSYRAASSYNSPLHF,TGTGCCAGCAGTTACCGCGCAGCGAGCTCCTATAATTCACCCCTCCACTTT
NA,TRBJ1-1,TRBV7-2,NA,CASSLGVSRVNTEAFF,TGTGCCAGCAGCTTAGGAGTCTCGAGGGTGAACACTGAAGCTTTCTTT
TRBD2,TRBJ2-1,TRBV19,NA,CASSKTRTSGGYNEQFF,TGTGCCAGTAGTAAAACTCGGACTAGCGGGGGTTACAATGAGCAGTTCTTC
NA,TRBJ1-2,TRBV19,few,CASSMSTGQANYGYTF,TGTGCCAGTAGTATGTCGACAGGACAAGCTAACTATGGCTACACCTTC
NA,TRBJ1-2,TRBV11-2,NA,CASSLDPLSGYTF,TGTGCCAGCAGCTTAGATCCCCTGTCTGGCTACACCTTC
NA,TRBJ1-1,TRBV19,NA,CASSLNTEAFF,TGTGCCAGTAGCCTCAACACTGAAGCTTTCTTT
NA,TRBJ2-7,TRBV3-1/TRBV3-2,NA,CASSQASLYEQYF,TGTGCCAGCAGCCAGGCCAGTTTGTACGAGCAGTACTTC
NA,TRBJ1-2,TRBV15,NA,CATSRGAGDLGGYTF,TGTGCCACCAGCAGAGGGGCAGGGGACTTGGGAGGCTACACCTTC
NA,TRBJ2-7,TRBV6-5,NA,CASSYRAEQYF,TGTGCCAGCAGTTACAGGGCCGAGCAGTACTTC
NA,TRBJ1-2,TRBV6-1,once,CASSEQFGGGYTF,TGTGCCAGCAGTGAACAGTTCGGTGGGGGCTACACCTTC
TRBD2,TRBJ2-3,TRBV6-2/TRBV6-3,NA,CASSWRASGGPSTDTQYF,TGTGCCAGCAGTTGGAGGGCTAGCGGGGGACCTAGCACAGATACGCAGTATTTT